This T cell receptor (beta chain) appears in the sequencing data of a study of T cell repertoires in cytomegalovirus infection (dated by TCRdb to about 2019). Regarding the complete study: Because public TCR beta signatures pointed to carriage of CMV infection together with the matching HLA type, the HLA type of each donor mattered for the analysis.

This clonotype was counted many times. Its antigen is still unknown. No quality values exist for individual bases; no much larger clone is one base distant. From a lookup of the germline V gene, CDR1 and CDR2 are SGHTA and FQGTGA. The CDR3, from cysteine to phenylalanine, totals 13 residues. Only the CDR3 region is kept as DNA, spanning 39 bases read in frame from base 1. Trimmed from V: 5 bases; trimmed from J: 7 bases; junction bases lacking a gene match: 5. Instrument on record: Illumina HiSeq 1500. TCRdb passed the public sequencing reads through fastp at Q25 and MiXCR, retaining productive beta sequences. Each entry merges the rows of one CDR3 protein and shows their most common DNA and genes. The sample table records 200,000 to 300,000 distinct CDR3 sequences; roughly 15% of these occur just once. About 10% of the sample goes to the ten largest clones. What the study reported, not specific to this receptor: In both this cohort and an independent roughly 350-donor cohort, the cumulative frequency of public TCR beta family members distinguished carriers of CMV infection plus the relevant HLA type. The ex vivo response was dominated by HLA-C-restricted CMV-specific TCR beta clonotypes, which also provided the single most frequent clonotype in two of eight donors.

The V and J genes are TRBV7-3 and TRBJ2-1; TRBD1 aligns with 7 central bases. This receptor was taken from a human donor in good health (CMV status not recorded). Some clones in this sample may be carry-over from other donors' samples. Sequencing was carried out using PBMCs. The nucleotides are TGTGCCAGCAGCCCCAACAGGGGTAATGAGCAGTTCTTC. Its product reads: CASSPNRGNEQFF.